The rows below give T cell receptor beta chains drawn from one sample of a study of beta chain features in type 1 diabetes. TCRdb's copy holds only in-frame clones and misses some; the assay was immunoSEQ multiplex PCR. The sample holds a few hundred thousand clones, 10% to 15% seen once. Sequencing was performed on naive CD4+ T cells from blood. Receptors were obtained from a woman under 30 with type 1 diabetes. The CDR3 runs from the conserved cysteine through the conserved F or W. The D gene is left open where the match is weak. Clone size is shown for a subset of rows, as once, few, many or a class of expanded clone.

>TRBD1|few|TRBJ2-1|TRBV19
CASSSWTGYNEQFF
TGTGCCAGTAGTTCCTGGACAGGATACAATGAGCAGTTCTTC
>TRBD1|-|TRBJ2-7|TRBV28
CASSPTGQKYEQYF
TGTGCCAGCAGTCCCACGGGACAGAAATACGAGCAGTACTTC
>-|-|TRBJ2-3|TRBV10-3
CAISEPLNTDTQYF
TGTGCCATCAGTGAGCCGCTAAACACAGATACGCAGTATTTT
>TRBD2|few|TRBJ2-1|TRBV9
CASSVSGLAGGYEQFF
TGTGCCAGCAGCGTATCGGGACTAGCGGGGGGGTATGAGCAGTTCTTC
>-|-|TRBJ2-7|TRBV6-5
CASSSRLFPYEQYF
TGTGCCAGCAGTTCCAGACTCTTCCCCTACGAGCAGTACTTC
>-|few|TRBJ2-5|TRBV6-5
CASSLSRGETQYF
TGTGCCAGCAGTTTAAGCCGGGGAGAGACCCAGTACTTC
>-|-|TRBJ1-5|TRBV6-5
CASSLRVHQPQHF
TGTGCCAGCAGCCTCCGGGTCCATCAGCCCCAGCATTTT
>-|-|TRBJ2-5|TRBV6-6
CASSYFLQGGETQYF
TGTGCCAGCAGTTACTTCCTTCAGGGAGGAGAGACCCAGTACTTC
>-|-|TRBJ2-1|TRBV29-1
CSVPGGTGLSSYNEQFF
TGCAGCGTTCCGGGGGGAACAGGGCTCAGCTCCTACAATGAGCAGTTCTTC
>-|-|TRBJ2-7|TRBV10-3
CAISESNRDEQYF
TGTGCCATCAGTGAGTCGAACAGGGACGAGCAGTACTTC
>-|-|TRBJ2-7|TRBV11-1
CASSFAQGYEQYF
TGTGCCAGCAGCTTCGCCCAGGGCTACGAGCAGTACTTC
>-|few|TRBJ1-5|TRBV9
CASSVDGSGNQPQHF
TGTGCCAGCAGCGTAGACGGGTCGGGCAATCAGCCCCAGCATTTT
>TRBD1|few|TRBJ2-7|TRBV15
CATTRSLGRGFYEQYF
TGTGCCACCACAAGATCCCTTGGCAGGGGGTTTTACGAGCAGTACTTC
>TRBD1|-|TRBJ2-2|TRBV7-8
CASSIRQGQTGELFF
TGTGCCAGCAGCATTAGACAGGGGCAGACCGGGGAGCTGTTTTTT
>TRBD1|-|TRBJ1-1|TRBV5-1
CASNIGQGGTEAFF
TGCGCCAGCAACATAGGACAGGGGGGAACTGAAGCTTTCTTT
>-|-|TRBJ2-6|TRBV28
CASSVRTYSGANVLTF
TGTGCCAGCAGTGTGCGGACTTACTCTGGGGCCAACGTCCTGACTTTC
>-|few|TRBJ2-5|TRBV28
CASSYPGSQRVGQYF
TGTGCCAGCAGTTATCCGGGCAGTCAGCGGGTGGGCCAGTACTTC
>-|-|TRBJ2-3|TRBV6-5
CASTARGAHTDTQYF
TGTGCCAGCACCGCCAGGGGGGCTCACACAGATACGCAGTATTTT
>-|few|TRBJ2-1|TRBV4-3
CASSQDMRYYNEQFF
TGCGCCAGCAGCCAAGATATGCGGTACTACAATGAGCAGTTCTTC
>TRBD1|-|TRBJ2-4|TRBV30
CAWSLTGGAGIQYF
TGTGCCTGGAGCTTAACAGGGGGCGCGGGCATTCAGTACTTC
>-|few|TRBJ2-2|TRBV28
CATTGPLAGISPGELFF
TGTGCCACCACGGGACCTCTCGCGGGAATATCCCCCGGGGAGCTGTTTTTT
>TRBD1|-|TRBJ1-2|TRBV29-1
CSADRGRGYGYTF
TGCAGCGCCGACAGGGGGCGCGGCTATGGCTACACCTTC
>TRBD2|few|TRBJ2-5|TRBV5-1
CASSSSGVLQETQYF
TGCGCCAGCAGCTCCAGCGGGGTCCTTCAAGAGACCCAGTACTTC
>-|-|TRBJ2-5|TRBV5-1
CASSPAGETQYF
TGCGCCAGCAGCCCTGCGGGTGAGACCCAGTACTTC
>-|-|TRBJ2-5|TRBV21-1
CASFSGRSGETQYF
TGTGCCAGCTTCTCCGGGAGATCGGGGGAGACCCAGTACTTC
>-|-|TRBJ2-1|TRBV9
CASSVGSTGYNEQFF
TGTGCCAGCAGCGTAGGAAGCACAGGATACAATGAGCAGTTCTTC
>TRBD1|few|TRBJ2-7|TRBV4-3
CASSQVYGQGYEQYF
TGCGCCAGCAGCCAAGTATACGGACAGGGTTACGAGCAGTACTTC
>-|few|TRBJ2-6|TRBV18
CASSPDRLPITSGANVLTF
TGTGCCAGCTCACCGGACAGACTTCCTATAACCTCTGGGGCCAACGTCCTGACTTTC
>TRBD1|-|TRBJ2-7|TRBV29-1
CSVGDTGVLSSYEQYF
TGCAGCGTTGGAGATACAGGGGTTCTAAGCTCCTACGAGCAGTACTTC
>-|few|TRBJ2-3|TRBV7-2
CASGQGGTDTQYF
TGTGCCAGCGGGCAGGGTGGCACAGATACGCAGTATTTT
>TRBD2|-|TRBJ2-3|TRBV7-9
CASSPSKPGLAGGTDTQYF
TGTGCCAGCAGCCCGTCAAAACCGGGACTAGCGGGGGGCACAGATACGCAGTATTTT
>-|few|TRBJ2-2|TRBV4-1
CASSQDPAGSYGELFF
TGCGCCAGCAGCCAAGATCCCGCGGGGAGCTACGGGGAGCTGTTTTTT